Below, 15 T cell receptor beta chains from the same sample are listed, as sequenced in a study of cytomegalovirus exposure and HLA in healthy donors. Vbeta (60) and Jbeta (13) primers were used in the PCR. Assay used: immunoSEQ multiplex PCR; TCRdb lists only in-frame clones, some missing. In total, the table holds about 46,000 clones. The sequencing input was PBMCs. Source of these receptors: a middle-aged woman in good health and CMV-seronegative.

In nucleotides, the CDR3 is TGCAGCGTAGCGACAGTTCTCTATGGCTACACCTTC. Translated, it gives CSVATVLYGYTF. This chain joins TRBV29-1 and TRBJ1-2; TRBD1 is a possible D gene (5 bases). The V and J ends lost 6 bases and 4 bases respectively, with 12 bases between them. The CDR3 runs to 12 residues. CDR1 is SQVTM, CDR2 ANQGSEA, per germline.

The rearrangement links TRBV11-2 to TRBJ2-7; 7 nucleotides agree with TRBD1. Germline V gene sequence: CDR1 SGHAT, CDR2 FQNNGV. V shed 5 bases, J shed 6 bases, and the junction held 16 bases outside the gene matches. CDR3 length: 16 amino acids. CDR3 loop: CASSIKTGAGPGEQYF. CDR3 sequence (DNA): TGTGCCAGCAGCATTAAAACAGGGGCAGGGCCCGGCGAGCAGTACTTC.

The J gene is TRBJ1-2, the V gene TRBV6-5, with TRBD1 matching over 8 bases. Looked up from germline, CDR1 is MNHEY and CDR2 is SVGAGI. The CDR3 is 13 amino acids. Trimming removed 10 bases from V and 8 bases from J; junction bases left unmatched: 12. Here the CDR3 reads CATTLQGVGGYTF. DNA for the CDR3: TGTGCCACCACATTACAGGGGGTGGGGGGCTACACCTTC.

CDR3: CASSYTSGTNEQFF. CDR3 DNA: TGTGCCAGCAGCTATACTAGCGGGACTAATGAGCAGTTCTTC. V gene TRBV27 combines with J gene TRBJ2-1, with 10 bases lining up with TRBD2. Germline lookup yields CDR1 MNHEY and CDR2 SMNVEV (reference sequence). This CDR3 has 14 amino acids. The trim removed 6 bases at V and 7 bases at J, leaving 6 bases unmatched.

The CDR3 loop reads CASSYLAGWNTGELFF. For the CDR3, the DNA is TGTGCCAGCAGTTACCTCGCGGGGTGGAACACCGGGGAGCTGTTTTTT. The chain is built from TRBV6-5 and TRBJ2-2; weak D call: TRBD2 (6 bases). The germline gives CDR1 MNHEY, CDR2 SVGAGI. Trimming shortened V by 2 bases and J by 1 base, and 11 bases separated the two germline ends. This CDR3 has 16 residues.

This chain uses TRBV25-1 with TRBJ1-1; D perhaps matches TRBD1 (6 bases). Trimming pared 3 bases from V and 1 base from J, leaving 18 bases between. The length of the CDR3 is 17 residues. CDR1 and CDR2 (germline): MGHDK, SYGVNS. The chain's CDR3 is CASSDPGRGRGNTEAFF. Written as DNA, the CDR3 is TGTGCCAGCAGTGACCCGGGTCGAGGCAGGGGGAACACTGAAGCTTTCTTT.

V gene TRBV5-1 combines with J gene TRBJ2-2; the D gene is possibly TRBD1 (6 bases). The germline CDR1 and CDR2 sequences are SGHRS and YFSETQ. The CDR3 extends over 13 amino acids. The germline V and J ends were trimmed by 5 bases and 3 bases, with 8 bases remaining between them. The CDR3 DNA follows: TGCGCCAGCAGGGACAGCTACACCGGGGAGCTGTTTTTT. It is translated as CASRDSYTGELFF.

The rearrangement uses TRBV28 and TRBJ2-2, with 10 bases lining up with TRBD1. V gave up 5 bases and J gave up 6 bases; unmatched junction bases: 6. Germline V gene data show CDR1 as MDHEN and CDR2 as SYDVKM. This CDR3 is 15 amino acids long. Written as DNA, the CDR3 is TGTGCCAGCAGTGGGGACAGGGGATTCTCCGGGGAGCTGTTTTTT. Protein sequence: CASSGDRGFSGELFF.

The chain has TRBV19 and TRBJ2-7, with a possible D match to TRBD1 (5 bases). V lost 3 bases, J lost 4 bases, and 10 bases lay in between. The CDR3 loop spans 13 amino acids. Looked up from germline, CDR1 is LNHDA and CDR2 is SQIVND (reference sequence). Here the CDR3 reads CASSIRRGYEQYF. CDR3 in DNA: TGTGCCAGTAGTATCCGTAGGGGATACGAGCAGTACTTC. Full variable domain (remainder filled in from reference TRBV19 and TRBJ2-7): DGGITQSPKYLFRKEGQNVTLSCEQNLNHDAMYWYRQDPGQGLRLIYYSQIVNDFQKGDIAEGYSVSREKKESFPLTVTSAQKNPTAFYLCASSIRRGYEQYFGPGTRLTVT.

The chain has TRBV6-5 and TRBJ2-7; D unclear. The CDR3 runs to 12 residues. V gave up 5 bases and J gave up 6 bases, with 11 bases separating them. Looked up from germline, CDR1 is MNHEY and CDR2 is SVGAGI. This CDR3 reads CASSPGFGEQYF. CDR3 bases: TGTGCCAGCAGTCCCGGTTTCGGCGAGCAGTACTTC.

The J gene is TRBJ2-7, the V gene TRBV28; TRBD2 might be the D (5 bases). This CDR3 spans 16 amino acids. The ends were cut back, 6 bases at V and 5 bases at J, with 23 bases in the middle. CDR1 is MDHEN, CDR2 SYDVKM, per germline. The CDR3 DNA is TGTGCCAGCAGCTCCAACTCTAACGGGATTAAGGACGAGCAGTACTTC. This gives the protein CASSSNSNGIKDEQYF. Variable domain in full (rest from reference TRBV28 and TRBJ2-7): DVKVTQSSRYLVKRTGEKVFLECVQDMDHENMFWYRQDPGLGLRLIYFSYDVKMKEKGDIPEGYSVSREKKERFSLILESASTNQTSMYLCASSSNSNGIKDEQYFGPGTRLTVT.

In nucleotides, the CDR3 is TGTGCCAGCAGTTCTCCAGGGACCGGGACTAGCTACGAGCAGTACTTC. Encoded protein: CASSSPGTGTSYEQYF. The genes are TRBV28 and TRBJ2-7; TRBD2 agrees at 8 bases. CDR1 and CDR2 from the germline V gene are MDHEN and SYDVKM. The CDR3 totals 16 residues. V trimming: 4 bases; J trimming: 3 bases; junction bases outside the gene matches: 11.

This chain uses TRBV7-9 with TRBJ1-1; 8 bases agree with TRBD1. Per the germline V gene, CDR1 is SEHNR and CDR2 is FQNEAQ (reference sequence). Trimming removed 3 bases from V and 4 bases from J; junction bases left unmatched: 1. CDR3 length: 13 residues. CDR3 nucleotides: TGTGCCAGCAGCTTTGACAGGGGCACTGAAGCTTTCTTT. This gives the protein CASSFDRGTEAFF.

The chain is built from TRBV28 and TRBJ2-2, with 8 bases fitting TRBD1. There are 17 residues in the CDR3. The ends lost 6 bases at V and 5 bases at J; junction bases unmatched: 14. Germline V gene lookup returns CDR1 MDHEN and CDR2 SYDVKM. The CDR3: CASRPPPGTGRTGELFF. The CDR3 DNA reads TGTGCCAGCAGACCTCCGCCCGGGACAGGAAGGACCGGGGAGCTGTTTTTT.

The chain links TRBV5-5 to TRBJ2-4, with 8 bases that match TRBD1. The CDR3 is 15 residues long. V was clipped by 4 bases and J by 10 bases; unmatched bases: 13. The germline CDR1 and CDR2 sequences are SGHKS and YYEKEE (reference sequence). CDR3 DNA: TGTGCCAGCAGCGATGGACAGGGCGGTAGTGGAATTCAGTACTTC. Translated, it gives CASSDGQGGSGIQYF.